Each of the 11 T cell receptor beta chains below was sequenced from the same sample in a study of beta chain features in type 1 diabetes. Of the isolated RNA, all was reverse transcribed, and so the sequenced material was expressed TCRB transcripts. Profiled with immunoSEQ multiplex PCR; TCRdb holds only in-frame clones, not every one. The sample comprises about 42,000 clones, 50% of which are singletons, and 0.25% to 0.3% rests with the top ten. Source material: stem cell memory CD4+ T cells from blood. These receptors were taken from a woman younger than 45 in good health.

This clone appeared a few times. The CDR3 nucleotides are TGTGCCAGCAGCTCACCTGGGACTAGAAAAGAGACCCAGTACTTC. This sequence encodes CASSSPGTRKETQYF. This sequence joins TRBV28 and TRBJ2-5; TRBD2 agrees at 8 bases. CDR3 length equals 15 residues. Germline loops: CDR1 MDHEN, CDR2 SYDVKM. J was trimmed by 3 bases and V by 6 bases; bases with no gene match: 9. Full variable domain (remainder filled in from reference TRBV28 and TRBJ2-5): DVKVTQSSRYLVKRTGEKVFLECVQDMDHENMFWYRQDPGLGLRLIYFSYDVKMKEKGDIPEGYSVSREKKERFSLILESASTNQTSMYLCASSSPGTRKETQYFGPGTRLLVL.

This clone has more than one count but fewer than ten. The genes are TRBV5-4 and TRBJ2-4, with D possibly being TRBD1 (5 bases). Trimming took off 0 bases at V and 0 bases at J, with 7 bases between the two ends. The CDR3 length is 15 residues. Germline loops: CDR1 SGHNT, CDR2 YYREEE (reference sequence). The CDR3 is CASSLAQGAKNIQYF. The CDR3 DNA sequence: TGTGCCAGCAGCTTGGCCCAGGGAGCCAAAAACATTCAGTACTTC.

The J gene is TRBJ2-3, the V gene TRBV7-9; tentatively, D is TRBD1 (5 bases). Trimming pared 2 bases from V and 2 bases from J, leaving 8 bases between. The germline V gene has CDR1 SEHNR and CDR2 FQNEAQ (reference sequence). CDR3 size: 14 residues. For the CDR3, the DNA is TGTGCCAGCAGCTTACCAGGGATCACAGATACGCAGTATTTT. Its translation: CASSLPGITDTQYF.

This clone was found a few times. The gene calls are TRBV7-2 and TRBJ2-5, with 9 nucleotides matching TRBD2. Germline CDR1 and CDR2: SGHTA and FQGNSA. With V trimmed by 1 base and J by 7 bases, 7 bases remained unmatched. This CDR3 has 15 amino acids. DNA for the CDR3: TGTGCCAGCAGCTTAGATAGCGGGGGCCTAGGGACCCAGTACTTC. It codes for CASSLDSGGLGTQYF.

This clone came up a few times. The V call is TRBV6-1, the J call TRBJ2-7, with D possibly being TRBD1 (6 bases). Trimming took 6 bases from V and 5 from J, leaving 20 bases between them. The CDR3 contains 15 residues. Germline V lookup: CDR1 MNHNS, CDR2 SASEGT. CDR3 amino acids: CASSPDRSGVNEQYF. In DNA, the CDR3 is TGTGCCAGCAGCCCCGACAGGAGTGGGGTCAACGAGCAGTACTTC.

This clone was detected a few times. DNA for the CDR3: TGTGCCAGTAACCAACCGGGACTAGCAGCCGAGCAGTACTTC. Translated: CASNQPGLAAEQYF. This chain uses TRBV28 with TRBJ2-7, with TRBD2 matching over 9 bases. CDR1 and CDR2 (germline): MDHEN, SYDVKM. The CDR3 length is 14 residues. Germline trimming cut 9 bases from V and 6 bases from J; bases unmatched to any gene: 12.

The V call is TRBV7-9, the J call TRBJ2-5; TRBD1 is a possible D gene (6 bases). CDR3 length equals 13 residues. V shed 4 bases and J shed 11 bases, with 17 bases lying between them. Germline V CDR1 and CDR2: SEHNR, FQNEAQ (reference sequence). The DNA of the CDR3 is TGTGCCAGCAGCTACAGACAGGACTCGCAGCAGTACTTC. This codes for CASSYRQDSQQYF.

This clone has just a few counts. The chain has TRBV6-5 and TRBJ2-5, with D possibly matching TRBD2 (6 bases). CDR1 MNHEY and CDR2 SVGAGI come from the germline V gene. The length of the CDR3 is 13 residues. V lost 8 bases and J lost 5, with 15 bases in between. This chain's CDR3 is CASGGFLVETQYF. DNA for the CDR3: TGTGCCAGCGGGGGGTTCTTGGTGGAGACCCAGTACTTC.

This clone showed up just a few times. V and J are TRBV29-1 and TRBJ2-1, with 9 bases that match TRBD1. CDR3 length: 14 amino acids. Germline loops: CDR1 SQVTM, CDR2 ANQGSEA. V lost 3 bases to trimming and J lost 5 bases; unmatched junction nucleotides: 5. The CDR3 region has the DNA TGCAGCGTTGAGGACAGGGGAGTTAACAATGAGCAGTTCTTC. It is translated as CSVEDRGVNNEQFF.

This clone is a singleton in its sample. The chain employs TRBV29-1 and TRBJ2-3, with D possibly matching TRBD1 (5 bases). Germline V lookup: CDR1 SQVTM, CDR2 ANQGSEA. V was cut by 5 bases and J by 2 bases, with 14 bases left in between. The CDR3 is 14 amino acids. CDR3 in DNA: TGCAGCGTTAGGGTTGGGGCAGTCACAGATACGCAGTATTTT. Translated, it gives CSVRVGAVTDTQYF.

The chain combines TRBV5-4 with TRBJ2-7; 13 nucleotides agree with TRBD2. The CDR3 is made up of 19 amino acids. In germline, CDR1 is SGHNT, CDR2 YYREEE (reference sequence). Trimming removed 7 bases from V and 0 bases from J; junction bases left unmatched: 16. The CDR3 DNA reads TGTGCCAGCTCTTCAAAGGGGACTAGCGGGATTATAAGCTCCTACGAGCAGTACTTC. Protein: CASSSKGTSGIISSYEQYF.